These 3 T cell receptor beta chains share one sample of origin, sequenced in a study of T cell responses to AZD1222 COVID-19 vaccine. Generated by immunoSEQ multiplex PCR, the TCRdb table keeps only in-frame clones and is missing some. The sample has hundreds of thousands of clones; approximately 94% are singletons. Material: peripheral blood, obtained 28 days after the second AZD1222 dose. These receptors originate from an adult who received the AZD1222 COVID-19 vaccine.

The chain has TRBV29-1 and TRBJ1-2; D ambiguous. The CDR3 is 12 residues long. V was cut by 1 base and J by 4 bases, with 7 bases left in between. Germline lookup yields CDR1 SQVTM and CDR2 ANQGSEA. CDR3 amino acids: CSVEGEIYGYTF. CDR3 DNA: TGCAGCGTTGAAGGGGAAATCTATGGCTACACCTTC. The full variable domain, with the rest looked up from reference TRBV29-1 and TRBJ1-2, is SAVISQKPSRDICQRGTSLTIQCQVDSQVTMMFWYRQQPGQSLTLIATANQGSEATYESGFVIDKFPISRPNLTFSTLTVSNMSPEDSSIYLCSVEGEIYGYTFGSGTRLTVV.

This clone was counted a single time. Written as DNA, the CDR3 is TGCGCCAGCAGTACCCCCGGGGGGGAGCAGTACTTC. Its translation: CASSTPGGEQYF. The V and J genes are TRBV5-1 and TRBJ2-7; 7 nucleotides match TRBD2. V trimming: 5 bases; J trimming: 7 bases; junction bases outside the gene matches: 6. The CDR3 has 12 amino acids. The germline V gene encodes CDR1 SGHRS and CDR2 YFSETQ.

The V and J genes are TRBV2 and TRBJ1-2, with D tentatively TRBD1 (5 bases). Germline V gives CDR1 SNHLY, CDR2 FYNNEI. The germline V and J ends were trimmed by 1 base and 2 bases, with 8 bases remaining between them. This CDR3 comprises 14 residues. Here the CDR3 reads CASSEGAGNYGYTF. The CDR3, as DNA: TGTGCCAGCAGTGAAGGGGCAGGGAACTATGGCTACACCTTC.